This T cell receptor beta chain emerged from a study of T cells after posttransplantation cyclophosphamide. General study results and limits: Recipient CMV seropositivity and CMV reactivation strongly tracked TRB clonality. Later post-transplant blood repertoires were often dominated by donor CD8+ memory clones.

This CDR3 contains 13 residues. CDR1 and CDR2 from the germline V gene are LNHDA and SQIVND (reference sequence). V lost 7 bases to trimming and J lost 5 bases, with 12 bases between them. About this clone itself: Its antigen is unidentified.

Sequencing was performed with immunoSEQ multiplex PCR; in TCRdb, only in-frame clones are kept and a portion is missing. The sample has 66,000 or so clones, just under 95% seen once. The source material was PBMCs. J is TRBJ1-5 and V is TRBV19; D not resolved. The TCR was taken from a woman between 25 and 40 years old in good health and a related stem cell transplant donor. The CDR3 nucleotides are TGTGCCAGTACCAAGGCGGGGTATCAGCCCCAGCATTTT. It encodes CASTKAGYQPQHF.